These 14 T cell receptor beta chains originate from one sample sequenced in a study of identifying expanded T cells in peripheral blood. Method: immunoSEQ multiplex PCR; TCRdb's copy keeps in-frame clones and lacks some. The repertoire has some 76,000 clones, about nine tenths of them found once; the top ten carry more than 2.5%. Sequencing was done on a sample of blood. These receptors were obtained from a person aged 18-70 years in good health.

The chain has TRBV6-5 and TRBJ2-5; 11 bases fit TRBD2. The J call may be wrong; the DNA end is better matched by TRBJ2-7. This CDR3 is 15 amino acids long. Germline V gives CDR1 MNHEY, CDR2 SVGAGI. The CDR3 DNA is TGTGCCAGCAGGTATTCTCGACTAGCGGGGTACGAGCAGTACTTC. Amino acids: CASRYSRLAGYEQYF.

The chain couples TRBV5-1 to TRBJ1-4, with 9 bases matching TRBD1. This CDR3 spans 15 amino acids. J lost 4 bases, V lost 4 bases, and 5 bases had no gene match. Looked up from germline, CDR1 is SGHRS and CDR2 is YFSETQ. CDR3 nucleotide sequence: TGCGCCAGCAGCCCCGGGACAGGGAGTAATGAAAAACTGTTTTTT. Translation: CASSPGTGSNEKLFF. Filled out from reference TRBV5-1 and TRBJ1-4, the complete variable domain reads KAGVTQTPRYLIKTRGQQVTLSCSPISGHRSVSWYQQTPGQGLQFLFEYFSETQRNKGNFPGRFSGRQFSNSRSEMNVSTLELGDSALYLCASSPGTGSNEKLFFGSGTQLSVL.

As for this clone: The sample holds other DNA sequences that translate to the same CDR3. This chain joins TRBV20-1 and TRBJ2-5; D ambiguous. Germline CDR1 DFQATT, CDR2 SNEGSKA (reference sequence). The V end was cut by 2 bases, the J end by 5 bases, with 3 bases between. The length of the CDR3 is 10 residues. CDR3 bases: TGCAGTGCTAGATTGGAGACCCAGTACTTC. It encodes CSARLETQYF.

This chain links TRBV7-8 with TRBJ2-1; D gene ambiguous. Germline V gene lookup returns CDR1 SGHVS and CDR2 FQNEAQ. The CDR3 totals 13 residues. Trimming took 3 bases from V and 2 from J, leaving 5 bases between them. The chain's CDR3 is CASSLETYNEQFF. CDR3 DNA: TGTGCCAGCAGCTTGGAGACCTACAATGAGCAGTTCTTC.

This chain connects TRBV28 to TRBJ2-7; 10 positions agree with TRBD1. J was trimmed by 7 bases and V by 3 bases; bases with no gene match: 6. The CDR3 runs 14 residues. From germline, CDR1 is MDHEN and CDR2 SYDVKM. CDR3 sequence: CASSLGQGLWEQYF. CDR3 DNA sequence: TGTGCCAGCAGTTTGGGACAGGGGTTGTGGGAGCAGTACTTC.

The chain joins TRBV5-1 to TRBJ1-2; 8 bases map to TRBD1. Looked up from germline, CDR1 is SGHRS and CDR2 is YFSETQ. The CDR3 contains 16 residues. Unmatched junction bases numbered 8, after V lost 4 bases and J lost 0 bases. For the CDR3, the DNA is TGCGCCAGCAGCGCGGGACAGGTGCTTACTAACTATGGCTACACCTTC. Its translation is CASSAGQVLTNYGYTF.

This clone was found once. V gene TRBV2 combines with J gene TRBJ1-5; D is unclear. This CDR3 region has 15 residues. Per germline, CDR1 SNHLY and CDR2 FYNNEI. Trimming removed 0 bases from V and 7 bases from J, with 13 bases in between. The CDR3 region is CASSEARNSIQPQHF. CDR3 in DNA: TGTGCCAGCAGTGAAGCGCGGAACAGCATCCAGCCCCAGCATTTT.

This chain uses TRBV30 with TRBJ1-2; D ambiguous. Between the trimmed V and J ends, which lost 3 bases and 5 bases, there was a span of 16 bases. Germline values: CDR1 GTSNPN, CDR2 SVGIG (reference sequence). The length of the CDR3 is 14 residues. The CDR3 DNA reads as TGTGCCTGGAGCTCCAGGCTAGGGCAGTATGGCTACACCTTC. Protein sequence: CAWSSRLGQYGYTF.

V gene TRBV19 combines with J gene TRBJ2-7, with 10 bases fitting TRBD1. The V gene end was trimmed by 5 bases and the J gene end by 5 bases; junction bases not matched to a gene: 9. Germline CDR1 reads LNHDA; CDR2 reads SQIVND (reference sequence). The CDR3 spans 15 residues. CDR3 coding DNA: TGTGCCAGTAGTCGGCTCCGGACAGGGGGAAACGAGCAGTACTTC. It codes for CASSRLRTGGNEQYF. The full variable domain, in which reference TRBV19 and TRBJ2-7 provide the parts outside the CDR3, is DGGITQSPKYLFRKEGQNVTLSCEQNLNHDAMYWYRQDPGQGLRLIYYSQIVNDFQKGDIAEGYSVSREKKESFPLTVTSAQKNPTAFYLCASSRLRTGGNEQYFGPGTRLTVT.

This clone was seen a single time. The rearrangement uses TRBV29-1 and TRBJ2-7, with D tentatively TRBD1 (6 bases). The CDR3 is made up of 12 amino acids. Germline CDR1 SQVTM, CDR2 ANQGSEA. Trimming took 6 bases from V and 2 from J, leaving 11 bases between them. The CDR3 is CSVNRGTYEQYF. DNA for the CDR3: TGCAGCGTGAATAGGGGGACCTACGAGCAGTACTTC.

The V call is TRBV28, the J call TRBJ1-5, with a weak D call TRBD1 (5 bases). Germline V gene sequence: CDR1 MDHEN, CDR2 SYDVKM. The CDR3 has 15 residues. Trimming shortened V by 6 bases and J by 2 bases, and 14 bases separated the two germline ends. The CDR3 DNA follows: TGTGCCAGCAGACGATGGGGCTCGGGCAATCAGCCCCAGCATTTT. Its translation is CASRRWGSGNQPQHF. The full variable domain, its missing parts supplied by reference TRBV28 and TRBJ1-5, is DVKVTQSSRYLVKRTGEKVFLECVQDMDHENMFWYRQDPGLGLRLIYFSYDVKMKEKGDIPEGYSVSREKKERFSLILESASTNQTSMYLCASRRWGSGNQPQHFGDGTRLSIL.

The rearrangement uses TRBV29-1 and TRBJ2-5, with a weak D call TRBD1 (6 bases). V lost 2 bases, J lost 7 bases, and 20 bases lay in between. CDR1 SQVTM and CDR2 ANQGSEA come from the germline V gene. This CDR3 is built from 15 residues. The CDR3 DNA sequence: TGCAGCGTTGAATGGGCGTTCTGGGGCAGGGGGACCCAGTACTTC. Protein sequence: CSVEWAFWGRGTQYF.

The chain links TRBV19 to TRBJ1-5; D not certain. V was trimmed by 2 bases and J by 0 bases, leaving 5 bases between them. The CDR3 consists of 14 residues. Germline V gene data show CDR1 as LNHDA and CDR2 as SQIVND (reference sequence). The CDR3 sequence is CASSIWDSNQPQHF. CDR3 DNA: TGTGCCAGTAGTATATGGGATAGCAATCAGCCCCAGCATTTT.

Turning to this clone: The same CDR3 can be traced to other DNA sequences in this sample. The chain employs TRBV15 and TRBJ2-7, with D possibly TRBD1 on 5 matching bases. CDR1 is LNHNV, CDR2 YYDKDF, per germline (reference sequence). Trimming pared 0 bases from V and 3 bases from J, leaving 6 bases between. This CDR3 is 13 amino acids long. CDR3: CATSRDQGYEQYF. As DNA, the CDR3 is TGTGCCACCAGCAGAGACCAGGGCTACGAGCAGTACTTC. The entire variable domain, with the rest obtained from reference TRBV15 and TRBJ2-7, is as follows: DAMVIQNPRYQVTQFGKPVTLSCSQTLNHNVMYWYQQKSSQAPKLLFHYYDKDFNNEADTPDNFQSRRPNTSFCFLDIRSPGLGDTAMYLCATSRDQGYEQYFGPGTRLTVT.